Presented here are 14 T cell receptor beta chains from one specimen sequenced in a study of blood T cell repertoires in COVID-19. Libraries were prepared by immunoSEQ multiplex PCR; TCRdb keeps only in-frame clonotypes and omits some of them. The sample holds approximately 210,000 clones, over 80% seen once. The sequenced sample consisted of peripheral blood. The receptors were sampled from a woman aged 70-85 years with active or convalescent COVID-19.

This chain connects TRBV29-1 to TRBJ2-3; weak D call: TRBD2 (5 bases). V dropped 3 bases and J dropped 2 bases, with 12 bases sitting between them. CDR1 is SQVTM and CDR2 is ANQGSEA in the germline V gene. This CDR3 has 14 residues. The chain's CDR3 is CSVDEGSSTDTQYF. The CDR3 coding sequence is TGCAGCGTTGATGAGGGCTCTTCCACAGATACGCAGTATTTT.

The rearrangement links TRBV19 to TRBJ1-1, with 8 nucleotides matching TRBD1. The CDR3 loop spans 11 amino acids. Germline lookup yields CDR1 LNHDA and CDR2 SQIVND (reference sequence). The V segment lost 9 bases and the J segment 8 bases; nucleotides outside the gene matches: 5. As DNA, the CDR3 is TGTGCCAGCAAGGACAGGGCCGAAGCTTTCTTT. This gives the protein CASKDRAEAFF.

The chain employs TRBV27 and TRBJ1-2, with 8 bases that match TRBD1. Per germline, CDR1 MNHEY and CDR2 SMNVEV (reference sequence). This CDR3 spans 16 amino acids. Germline trimming cut 4 bases from V and 9 bases from J; bases unmatched to any gene: 16. This CDR3 reads CASSSIISRGLSRYTF. The CDR3 nucleotides read TGTGCCAGCAGTTCTATAATATCCAGGGGGCTGAGCCGCTACACCTTC.

The rearrangement links TRBV12-3 or TRBV12-4 to TRBJ2-2; D is unresolved. V was trimmed by 3 bases and J by 6 bases, leaving 5 bases between them. The CDR3 has 12 amino acids. The CDR3 here is CASSFRPGELFF. CDR3 nucleotide sequence: TGTGCCAGCAGTTTTCGTCCCGGGGAGCTGTTTTTT.

J is TRBJ1-5 and V is TRBV4-3; 7 bases line up with TRBD1. The junction had 9 bases not matched to a gene; V was cut back by 4 bases and J by 0 bases. This CDR3 is 17 amino acids long. Looked up from germline, CDR1 is LGHNA and CDR2 is YSLEER. CDR3 coding DNA: TGCGCCAGCAGCCCCACAGGGGCCCTAAATAGCAATCAGCCCCAGCATTTT. Protein product: CASSPTGALNSNQPQHF.

This chain uses TRBV19 with TRBJ2-2, with a tentative D call TRBD2 (5 bases). V was clipped by 7 bases and J by 0 bases, with 12 bases between them. Germline V gene lookup returns CDR1 LNHDA and CDR2 SQIVND (reference sequence). CDR3 length: 15 residues. The chain's CDR3 is CASTGGGANTGELFF. The CDR3 region has the DNA TGTGCCAGTACGGGTGGAGGTGCGAACACCGGGGAGCTGTTTTTT.

This clone was detected only a few times. CDR3 coding DNA: TGTGCCAGCAGTGGAGGACTTCCAGGAGGAGGGGATGAGCAGTTCTTC. Its protein is CASSGGLPGGGDEQFF. The chain couples TRBV2 to TRBJ2-1; perhaps TRBD2 as D (6 bases). Deletions cut 4 bases from V and 8 bases from J, with 21 bases between. Germline V gives CDR1 SNHLY, CDR2 FYNNEI. The CDR3 is made up of 16 amino acids.

Comment on this clone: The junction shows a germline mismatch at one end, possibly a read error. The V and J genes are TRBV7-2 and TRBJ1-2, with D possibly matching TRBD1 (6 bases). This CDR3 has 13 amino acids. The germline gives CDR1 SGHTA, CDR2 FQGNSA. CDR3 loop: CASSTYLGGVSGF. For the CDR3, the DNA is TGTGCCAGCAGCACGTATCTAGGGGGAGTAAGTGGGTTC.

The rearrangement links TRBV5-1 to TRBJ1-2; tentatively, D is TRBD1 (5 bases). The CDR3 is 15 residues long. V gave up 2 bases and J gave up 8 bases, with 19 bases separating them. CDR1 SGHRS and CDR2 YFSETQ come from the germline V gene. The CDR3 protein is CASSLWGSGGIGYTF. CDR3 bases: TGCGCCAGCAGCTTATGGGGCTCCGGGGGAATCGGCTACACCTTC.

This clone occurred once. J is TRBJ2-5 and V is TRBV10-1; tentative D call: TRBD1 (6 bases). This CDR3 has 14 amino acids. V lost 7 bases to trimming and J lost 1 base, with 13 bases between them. In germline, CDR1 is WNHNN, CDR2 SYGVQD (reference sequence). The CDR3 reads CASTSGHFQETQYF. CDR3 DNA: TGCGCCAGCACATCGGGACACTTCCAAGAGACCCAGTACTTC.

The chain links TRBV7-2 to TRBJ2-7; TRBD1 matches 8 bases. The CDR3 is 15 amino acids. CDR1 and CDR2 (germline): SGHTA, FQGNSA. V lost 5 bases to trimming and J lost 4 bases; unmatched junction nucleotides: 10. The CDR3 loop reads CASSPRTGKIYEQYF. In DNA, the CDR3 is TGTGCCAGCAGCCCTCGGACAGGGAAGATATACGAGCAGTACTTC. Drawing the rest from reference TRBV7-2 and TRBJ2-7, the complete variable domain is GAGVSQSPSNKVTEKGKDVELRCDPISGHTALYWYRQSLGQGLEFLIYFQGNSAPDKSGLPSDRFSAERTGGSVSTLTIQRTQQEDSAVYLCASSPRTGKIYEQYFGPGTRLTVT.

This clone appeared a few times. The chain employs TRBV19 and TRBJ1-4; D gene ambiguous. The length of the CDR3 is 14 residues. Trimming took off 7 bases at V and 3 bases at J, with 12 bases between the two ends. CDR1 LNHDA and CDR2 SQIVND come from the germline V gene (reference sequence). CDR3 sequence: CASTPGRANEKLFF. DNA for the CDR3: TGTGCCAGTACCCCGGGGAGGGCTAATGAAAAACTGTTTTTT.

This chain connects TRBV5-1 to TRBJ1-2; D might be TRBD1 (6 bases). The CDR3 totals 14 residues. CDR1 SGHRS and CDR2 YFSETQ come from the germline V gene. V was trimmed by 0 bases and J by 6 bases, leaving 12 bases between them. The CDR3 loop reads CASSLARGGDGYTF. The CDR3 DNA reads TGCGCCAGCAGCTTGGCCAGGGGAGGGGATGGCTACACCTTC. Using reference TRBV5-1 and TRBJ1-2 for the parts outside the CDR3, the full variable domain is KAGVTQTPRYLIKTRGQQVTLSCSPISGHRSVSWYQQTPGQGLQFLFEYFSETQRNKGNFPGRFSGRQFSNSRSEMNVSTLELGDSALYLCASSLARGGDGYTFGSGTRLTVV.

V is TRBV10-3 and J is TRBJ2-1; D is possibly TRBD1 (6 bases). V gave up 6 bases and J gave up 0 bases, with 15 bases separating them. The CDR3 is 16 amino acids. CDR1 and CDR2 (germline): ENHRY, SYGVKD. CDR3 DNA sequence: TGTGCCATCAGGGCCAACAGGGCCAACTCCTACAATGAGCAGTTCTTC. This gives the protein CAIRANRANSYNEQFF.